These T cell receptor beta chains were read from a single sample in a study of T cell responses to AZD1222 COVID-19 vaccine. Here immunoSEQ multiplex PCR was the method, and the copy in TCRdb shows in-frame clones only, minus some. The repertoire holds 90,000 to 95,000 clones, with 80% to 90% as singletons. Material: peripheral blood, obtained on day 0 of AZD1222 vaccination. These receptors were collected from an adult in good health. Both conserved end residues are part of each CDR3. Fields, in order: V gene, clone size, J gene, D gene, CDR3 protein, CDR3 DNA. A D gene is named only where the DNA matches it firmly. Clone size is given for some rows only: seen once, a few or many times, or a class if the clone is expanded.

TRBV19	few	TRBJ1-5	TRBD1	CASKTGDYSNQPQHF	TGTGCCAGTAAAACAGGGGACTATAGCAATCAGCCCCAGCATTTT
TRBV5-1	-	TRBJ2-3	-	CASSPGLSSTDTQYF	TGCGCCAGCAGCCCCGGACTGTCAAGCACAGATACGCAGTATTTT
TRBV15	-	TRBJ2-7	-	CATSRDRNNPLYEQYF	TGTGCCACCAGCAGAGATCGGAATAACCCTCTCTACGAGCAGTACTTC
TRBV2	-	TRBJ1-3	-	CASSEEVYGNTIYF	TGTGCCAGCAGTGAAGAGGTCTACGGAAACACCATATATTTT
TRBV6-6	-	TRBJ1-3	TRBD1	CASSYGAGGNGNTIYF	TGTGCCAGCAGTTATGGGGCAGGGGGCAATGGAAACACCATATATTTT
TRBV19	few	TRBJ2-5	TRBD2	CASSMSGGFETQYF	TGTGCCAGTAGTATGTCGGGAGGGTTTGAGACCCAGTACTTC
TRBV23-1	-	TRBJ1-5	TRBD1	CASSQGGQDDQPQHF	TGCGCCAGCAGCCAAGGGGGACAGGACGATCAGCCCCAGCATTTT
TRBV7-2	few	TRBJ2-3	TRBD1	CASSPLGQGIGDTQYF	TGTGCCAGCAGCCCCCTGGGACAGGGGATTGGCGATACGCAGTATTTT
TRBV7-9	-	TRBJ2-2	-	CASSLGTTTGELFF	TGTGCCAGCAGCCTCGGGACCACCACCGGGGAGCTGTTTTTT
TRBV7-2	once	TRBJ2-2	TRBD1	CASTLPPGQTTTGELFF	TGTGCCAGCACCCTCCCTCCGGGACAGACTACCACCGGGGAGCTGTTTTTT
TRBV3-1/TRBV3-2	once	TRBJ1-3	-	CASSQGSSGNTIYF	TGTGCCAGCAGCCAAGGCTCCTCTGGAAACACCATATATTTT
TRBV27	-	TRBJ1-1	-	CASSFFGRANTEAFF	TGTGCCAGCAGTTTTTTCGGCAGAGCGAACACTGAAGCTTTCTTT
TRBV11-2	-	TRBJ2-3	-	CASSLTGSTQYF	TGTGCCAGCAGCCTAACAGGGTCCACGCAGTATTTT
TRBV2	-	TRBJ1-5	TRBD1	CASRDRANQPQHF	TGTGCCAGCAGGGACAGGGCGAATCAGCCCCAGCATTTT
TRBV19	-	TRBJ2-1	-	CASSMYGAGEQFF	TGTGCCAGTAGTATGTATGGGGCAGGTGAACAGTTCTTC